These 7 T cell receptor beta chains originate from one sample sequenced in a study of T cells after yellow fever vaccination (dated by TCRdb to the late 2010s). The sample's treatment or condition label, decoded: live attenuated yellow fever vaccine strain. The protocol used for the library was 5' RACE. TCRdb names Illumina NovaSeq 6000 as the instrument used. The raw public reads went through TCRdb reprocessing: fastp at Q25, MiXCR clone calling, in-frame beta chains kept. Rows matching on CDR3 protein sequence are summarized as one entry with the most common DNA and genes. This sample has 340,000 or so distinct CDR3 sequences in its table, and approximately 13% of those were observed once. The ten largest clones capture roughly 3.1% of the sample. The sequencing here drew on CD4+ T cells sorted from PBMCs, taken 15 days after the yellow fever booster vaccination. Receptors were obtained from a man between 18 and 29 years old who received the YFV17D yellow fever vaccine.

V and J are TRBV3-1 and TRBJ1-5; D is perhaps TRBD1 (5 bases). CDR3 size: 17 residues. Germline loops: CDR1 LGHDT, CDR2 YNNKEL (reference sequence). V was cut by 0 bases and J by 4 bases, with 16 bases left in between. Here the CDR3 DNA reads TGTGCCAGCAGCCAAGAATATGCAGGGCCCGGTAATCAGCCCCAGCATTTT. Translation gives CASSQEYAGPGNQPQHF.

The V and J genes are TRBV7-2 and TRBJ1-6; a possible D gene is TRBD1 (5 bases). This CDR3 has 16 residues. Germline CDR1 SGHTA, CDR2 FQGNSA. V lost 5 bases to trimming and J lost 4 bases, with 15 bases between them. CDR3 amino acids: CASSPRLPGYNSPLHF. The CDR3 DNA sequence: TGTGCCAGCAGCCCCCGCCTGCCAGGGTATAATTCACCCCTCCACTTT.

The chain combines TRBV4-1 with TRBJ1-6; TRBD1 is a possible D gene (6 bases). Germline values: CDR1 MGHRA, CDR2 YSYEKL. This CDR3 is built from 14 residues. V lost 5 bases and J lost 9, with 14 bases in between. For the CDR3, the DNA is TGCGCCAGCAGCTACGGGACACCGGGTTCACCCCTCCACTTT. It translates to CASSYGTPGSPLHF.

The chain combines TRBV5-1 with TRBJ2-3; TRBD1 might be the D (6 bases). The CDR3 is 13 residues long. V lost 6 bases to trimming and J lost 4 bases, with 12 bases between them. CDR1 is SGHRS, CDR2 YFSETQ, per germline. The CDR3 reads CASNLGHPDTQYF. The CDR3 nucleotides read TGCGCCAGCAATTTGGGACATCCAGATACGCAGTATTTT.

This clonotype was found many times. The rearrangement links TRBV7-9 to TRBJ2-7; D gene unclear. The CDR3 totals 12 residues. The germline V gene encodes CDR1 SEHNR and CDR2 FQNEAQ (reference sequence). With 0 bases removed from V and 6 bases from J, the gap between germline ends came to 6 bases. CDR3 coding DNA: TGTGCCAGCAGCTTAGCGTTGGGCGAGCAGTACGTC. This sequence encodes CASSLALGEQYV.

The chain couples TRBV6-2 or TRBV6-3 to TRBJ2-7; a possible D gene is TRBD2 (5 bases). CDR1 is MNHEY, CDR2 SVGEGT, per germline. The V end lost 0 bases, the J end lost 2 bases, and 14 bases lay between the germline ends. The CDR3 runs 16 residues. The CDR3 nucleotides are TGTGCCAGCAGTTACTCGAGGCAGCGACTACCCTACGAGCAGTACTTC. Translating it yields CASSYSRQRLPYEQYF.

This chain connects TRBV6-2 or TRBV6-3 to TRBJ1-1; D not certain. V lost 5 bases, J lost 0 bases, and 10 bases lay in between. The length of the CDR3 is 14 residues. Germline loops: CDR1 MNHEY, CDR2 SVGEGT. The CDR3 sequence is CASSPAPLNTEAFF. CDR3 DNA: TGTGCCAGCAGTCCAGCCCCATTGAACACTGAAGCTTTCTTT.